This TCR beta chain was found in a study of CD8 T cells in Susac syndrome. Germline CDR1 DFQATT, CDR2 SNEGSKA (reference sequence). V was trimmed by 6 bases and J by 4 bases, leaving 9 bases between them. CDR3 length: 11 amino acids. For this clonotype: Its antigen remains unknown.

Study-wide points: A relatively small number of individuals underwent TCR sequencing and HLA analysis.

The CD8+ and CD4+ T cells were isolated magnetically using a negative isolation approach, whereas the TEMRA cells were enriched by FACS. Random-hexamer reverse transcription was applied to roughly 0.5 to 1 ug RNA. Amplification of TCR beta CDR3 by immunoSEQ multiplex PCR spanned 54 Vbeta and 13 Jbeta. TCRdb processed the immunoSEQ multiplex PCR reads anew with MiXCR; each CDR3 protein has one entry. The repertoire holds 120,000 to 150,000 distinct CDR3 sequences, with roughly 94% as singletons. The receptor comes from a human donor in good health. The V gene is TRBV20-1, the J gene TRBJ2-5; D not certain. Sequences were obtained from CD4+ T cells from PBMCs. The CDR3, as DNA: TGCAGTGCCGCCAGGCGAGAGACCCAGTACTTC. Amino acids: CSAARRETQYF.